This TCR beta chain was sequenced during a study of blood T cell repertoires in COVID-19. About the research overall: COVID-19 samples, acute and convalescent, were from the United States, Italy and Spain.

V lost 0 bases, J lost 4 bases, and 4 bases stayed unmatched. CDR3 size: 15 residues. Looked up from germline, CDR1 is SGHRS and CDR2 is YFSETQ. Note on this clone: Additional DNA sequences in this sample encode the identical CDR3.

The authors' processing: Estimation of nucleated cell counts relied on the amplification of reference gene primers. Here immunoSEQ multiplex PCR was the method, and the copy in TCRdb shows in-frame clones only, minus some. V and J calls and clone size are those listed in that table; D and trimming were worked out from the DNA. Of hundreds of thousands of clones listed, roughly nine tenths were seen once; the top ten hold 2.2%. This chain connects TRBV5-1 to TRBJ2-1, with 7 bases lining up with TRBD2. The receptor's source is a woman between 45 and 60 years old with acute or convalescent COVID-19. Specimen: peripheral blood. CDR3 sequence: CASSLASGGYNEQFF. CDR3 nucleotides: TGCGCCAGCAGCTTGGCCTCGGGAGGATACAATGAGCAGTTCTTC.